This TCR beta chain was captured by sequencing in a study of T cells in Graves' hyperthyroidism and ophthalmopathy. Study-wide findings and caveats: Blood held most thyroid clonotypes expanded above 0.001 frequency. Separation of ophthalmopathy from stable hyperthyroidism was achieved by a 13 V-J model.

About this clonotype: Its antigen is not identified.

Clinical symptoms, serum thyroxine, TRAb, thyroid ultrasound and orbital computed tomography informed diagnoses. Amplified regions were TCR beta CDR3 sequences from RNA transcripts. The HTBI set primed first-round TCR CDR3 RT-PCR. TCRdb re-derived calls from the multiplex PCR reads in MiXCR, one entry per CDR3 protein. The data contain a few hundred thousand distinct CDR3 sequences, 25% of them singletons. V lost 3 bases to trimming and J lost 3 bases, with 16 bases between them. CDR1 is SQVTM and CDR2 is ANQGSEA in the germline V gene. CDR3 size: 15 residues. The source is a man aged 50 or older with Graves' hyperthyroidism. Sequenced material: blood. V usage is TRBV29-1 and J usage is TRBJ2-3; D is unresolved. CDR3 DNA sequence: TGCAGCGTTGACGAACTTGAAGGCCGAACAGATACGCAGTATTTT. Residues: CSVDELEGRTDTQYF.